This is a list of T cell receptor beta chains from one sample in a study of neoadjuvant nivolumab and ipilimumab in lung cancer. The data were produced by immunoSEQ multiplex PCR, yet TCRdb's version contains in-frame clones alone and is incomplete. Here the sample spans fewer than 20,000 clones, 76% being singletons. Sequences were derived from tumor tissue, sampled after neoadjuvant nivolumab, alone or with ipilimumab, at or shortly before surgery. The receptors originated from an adult with non-small cell lung cancer. CDR3s include the opening cysteine and the closing phenylalanine or tryptophan.

cdr3_length: 13; v_call: TRBV6-6; cdr3_aa: CASTRSLRETQYF
cdr3_length: 14; v_call: TRBV15; cdr3_aa: CATRRRGGTGELFF
cdr3_length: 15; v_call: TRBV4-3; cdr3_aa: CASSQHGEFPGGYTF
cdr3_length: 13; v_call: TRBV2; cdr3_aa: CASIHELGLEQYF
cdr3_length: 17; v_call: TRBV14; cdr3_aa: CASSQNSGVLNSGEQYF
cdr3_length: 16; v_call: TRBV7-9; cdr3_aa: CASSFESGRGTDTQYF
cdr3_length: 15; v_call: TRBV30; cdr3_aa: CAWSVSMGQGNTIYF
cdr3_length: 17; v_call: TRBV18; cdr3_aa: CASSPSPDRDRWETQYF
cdr3_length: 14; v_call: TRBV5-6; cdr3_aa: CASSLDGVDYGYTF
cdr3_length: 16; v_call: TRBV9; cdr3_aa: CASSETPADSVPQLFF
cdr3_length: 15; v_call: TRBV7-3; cdr3_aa: CASSLSGGSVDTQYF
cdr3_length: 14; v_call: TRBV29-1; cdr3_aa: CSANHGVGANGYTF
cdr3_length: 12; v_call: TRBV9; cdr3_aa: CASSVRGGTQYF
cdr3_length: 18; v_call: TRBV5-1; cdr3_aa: CASSLAPGQGSGTGELFF
cdr3_length: 14; v_call: TRBV29-1; cdr3_aa: CSVLTRARGETQYF
cdr3_length: 12; v_call: TRBV5-4; cdr3_aa: CASSLSEEGYTF
cdr3_length: 15; v_call: TRBV5-4; cdr3_aa: CASTTWRGLQETQYF
cdr3_length: 14; v_call: TRBV30; cdr3_aa: CAWTHPGGHETQYF
cdr3_length: 15; v_call: TRBV30; cdr3_aa: CASSHSGLPPYEQYF
cdr3_length: 15; v_call: TRBV7-2; cdr3_aa: CASSPRQGPGIRQYF
cdr3_length: 15; v_call: TRBV5-4; cdr3_aa: CASSLARQSNTEAFF
cdr3_length: 16; v_call: TRBV7-8; cdr3_aa: CASSLALGQGVYEQYF
cdr3_length: 15; v_call: TRBV18; cdr3_aa: CASSLPEGTGYEQYF
cdr3_length: 13; v_call: TRBV13; cdr3_aa: CASSFGGREKLFF
cdr3_length: 13; v_call: TRBV5-6; cdr3_aa: CASSGTSEETQYF
cdr3_length: 12; v_call: TRBV13; cdr3_aa: CASSSTSVEQFF
cdr3_length: 20; v_call: TRBV5-1; cdr3_aa: CASSTNPTSRGALSGNTIYF
cdr3_length: 14; v_call: TRBV11-3; cdr3_aa: CASSLAGGTYEQYF
cdr3_length: 17; v_call: TRBV15; cdr3_aa: CATSRPSWTGSNYGYTF
cdr3_length: 12; v_call: TRBV30; cdr3_aa: CAWSRSGNTIYF
cdr3_length: 14; v_call: TRBV18; cdr3_aa: CASSLYREDYGYTF
cdr3_length: 13; v_call: TRBV27; cdr3_aa: CASSLTPVGELFF
cdr3_length: 14; v_call: TRBV2; cdr3_aa: CASRTQGLNTEAFF
cdr3_length: 16; v_call: TRBV5-6; cdr3_aa: CASSGTGTGGTGELFF
cdr3_length: 11; v_call: TRBV20-1; cdr3_aa: CSARTGYEQYF
cdr3_length: 15; v_call: TRBV5-1; cdr3_aa: CASSLARLFPYEQYF
cdr3_length: 14; v_call: TRBV5-1; cdr3_aa: CASSATGAEGKLFF
cdr3_length: 16; v_call: TRBV5-6; cdr3_aa: CASALQGNSGANVLTF
cdr3_length: 15; v_call: TRBV6-5; cdr3_aa: CASRIPGQGRIEAFF
cdr3_length: 15; v_call: TRBV19; cdr3_aa: CASSLSGSSYNEQFF